The rows below give T cell receptor beta chains drawn from one sample of a study of blood T cells in healthy people across ages. MiXCR was run by TCRdb on the 5' RACE reads, yielding one entry per CDR3 protein. The sample comprises some 1 million distinct CDR3 sequences, more than 35% of which are singletons, and approximately 17% rests with the top ten. The sequencing input was blood. All receptors come from a woman in her sixties or seventies in good health. CDR3s include the opening cysteine and the closing phenylalanine or tryptophan. A D gene is named only where the DNA matches it firmly. Some rows mark clone size as missing; the rest say once, few, many or name a class of expanded clone.

abundance: NA
j_gene: TRBJ2-3
d_gene: TRBD2
v_gene: TRBV27
len: 15
CDR3nt: TGTGCCAGCAGTGAGGGACTAGCGGGAGGAGATACGCAGTATTTT
CDR3aa: CASSEGLAGGDTQYF

abundance: NA
j_gene: TRBJ2-7
d_gene: TRBD1
v_gene: TRBV27
len: 16
CDR3nt: TGTGCCAGCAGTCTACTTAGGACAGGGAGCTCCTACGAGCAGTACTTC
CDR3aa: CASSLLRTGSSYEQYF

abundance: few
j_gene: TRBJ2-7
d_gene: NA
v_gene: TRBV20-1
len: 12
CDR3nt: TGCAGTGCTCCGACAGTTTCCAACGAGCAGTACTTC
CDR3aa: CSAPTVSNEQYF

abundance: few
j_gene: TRBJ2-7
d_gene: TRBD2
v_gene: TRBV6-5
len: 15
CDR3nt: TGTGCCAGCAGCCTGTGGACTAGCGGGTCCTACGAGCAGTACTTC
CDR3aa: CASSLWTSGSYEQYF

abundance: NA
j_gene: TRBJ2-3
d_gene: NA
v_gene: TRBV5-1
len: 15
CDR3nt: TGCGCCAGCAGCTTCCGGGACACCCGCCAAGATACGCAGTATTTT
CDR3aa: CASSFRDTRQDTQYF

abundance: few
j_gene: TRBJ2-1
d_gene: TRBD2
v_gene: TRBV20-1
len: 17
CDR3nt: TGCAGTGCTGATAATTCCGGGACTAGCGGGCCGCACAATGAGCAGTTCTTC
CDR3aa: CSADNSGTSGPHNEQFF

abundance: NA
j_gene: TRBJ1-6
d_gene: TRBD1
v_gene: TRBV5-1
len: 16
CDR3nt: TGCGCCGGCAGCTCGAAGGGGGCAACGAGAAATTCACCCCTCCACTTT
CDR3aa: CAGSSKGATRNSPLHF

abundance: few
j_gene: TRBJ2-3
d_gene: TRBD2
v_gene: TRBV6-6
len: 15
CDR3nt: TGTGCGGCACCTCCTAGCGGGATAAGCACAGATACGCAGTATTTT
CDR3aa: CAAPPSGISTDTQYF

abundance: many
j_gene: TRBJ2-5
d_gene: NA
v_gene: TRBV3-1
len: 14
CDR3nt: TGTGCCAGCAGCCAAGATGGAGGGCGAGAGACCCAGTACTTC
CDR3aa: CASSQDGGRETQYF

abundance: NA
j_gene: TRBJ1-1
d_gene: TRBD1
v_gene: TRBV7-8
len: 17
CDR3nt: TGTGCCAGCAGCGTAGCGGACAGGGGGCAGAAGCGGACTGAAGCTTTCTTT
CDR3aa: CASSVADRGQKRTEAFF

abundance: NA
j_gene: TRBJ2-1
d_gene: NA
v_gene: TRBV20-1
len: 12
CDR3nt: TGCAGTGCCCGGTCTAGGCACAATGAGCAGTTCTTC
CDR3aa: CSARSRHNEQFF

abundance: NA
j_gene: TRBJ2-3
d_gene: NA
v_gene: TRBV21-1
len: 13
CDR3nt: TGTGCCAGCAGCAAACACTACACAGATACGCAGTATTTT
CDR3aa: CASSKHYTDTQYF

abundance: few
j_gene: TRBJ2-4
d_gene: NA
v_gene: TRBV5-1
len: 13
CDR3nt: TGCGCCAGCAGCTTATCTTCGGGAAACATTCAGTACTTC
CDR3aa: CASSLSSGNIQYF

abundance: NA
j_gene: TRBJ2-5
d_gene: TRBD2
v_gene: TRBV20-1
len: 14
CDR3nt: TGCAGTGCTAGTGGCGGGAGCTCTGTGGAGACCCAGTACTTC
CDR3aa: CSASGGSSVETQYF

abundance: NA
j_gene: TRBJ1-2
d_gene: NA
v_gene: TRBV7-2
len: 15
CDR3nt: TGTGCCAGCAGCTTATCAGGGAACCTAAACTATGGCTACACCTTC
CDR3aa: CASSLSGNLNYGYTF

abundance: many
j_gene: TRBJ2-7
d_gene: TRBD2
v_gene: TRBV5-1
len: 15
CDR3nt: TGCGCCAGCAGCGCCGGACTAGCGGGGATCTACGAGCAGTACTTC
CDR3aa: CASSAGLAGIYEQYF

abundance: NA
j_gene: TRBJ2-3
d_gene: NA
v_gene: TRBV7-9
len: 20
CDR3nt: TGTGCCAGCAGCCCCCGGACAGGGGTCGGTAGCGGGGATAGCACAGATACGCAGTATTTT
CDR3aa: CASSPRTGVGSGDSTDTQYF

abundance: few
j_gene: TRBJ2-3
d_gene: TRBD1
v_gene: TRBV9
len: 15
CDR3nt: TGTGCCAGCAGCGTCCGGGACAGGGAGTTAGATACGCAGTATTTT
CDR3aa: CASSVRDRELDTQYF

abundance: NA
j_gene: TRBJ2-1
d_gene: TRBD2
v_gene: TRBV7-9
len: 16
CDR3nt: TGTGCCAGCAGCTTACCAGGACTAGCGGGAGAAGGTGAGCAGTTCTTC
CDR3aa: CASSLPGLAGEGEQFF

abundance: NA
j_gene: TRBJ1-4
d_gene: TRBD1
v_gene: TRBV20-1
len: 13
CDR3nt: TGCAGTGCCAAAAAGGACAGGGTTGAAAAACTGTTTTTT
CDR3aa: CSAKKDRVEKLFF

abundance: NA
j_gene: TRBJ2-4
d_gene: TRBD1
v_gene: TRBV20-1
len: 14
CDR3nt: TGCAGTGCTAGACCCGGACAGGCTTCAAACATTCAGTACTTC
CDR3aa: CSARPGQASNIQYF

abundance: NA
j_gene: TRBJ2-3
d_gene: TRBD2
v_gene: TRBV14
len: 16
CDR3nt: TGTGCCGGCAGCCAAGAACTAGCGGGACCCAACGCGGCGCAGTATTTT
CDR3aa: CAGSQELAGPNAAQYF

abundance: few
j_gene: TRBJ2-3
d_gene: NA
v_gene: TRBV29-1
len: 14
CDR3nt: TGCAGCGTTGGCCTGACAGGCTTCACAGATACGCAGTATTTT
CDR3aa: CSVGLTGFTDTQYF

abundance: NA
j_gene: TRBJ2-7
d_gene: TRBD2
v_gene: TRBV5-1
len: 15
CDR3nt: TGCGCCAGCAGCTTGATCAGCGGGAGTATCTACGAGCAGTACTTC
CDR3aa: CASSLISGSIYEQYF

abundance: few
j_gene: TRBJ1-4
d_gene: NA
v_gene: TRBV7-2
len: 14
CDR3nt: TGTGCCAGCAACCTTCTCGGGACGCGTGAAAAACTGTTTTTT
CDR3aa: CASNLLGTREKLFF

abundance: many
j_gene: TRBJ2-3
d_gene: TRBD1
v_gene: TRBV27
len: 13
CDR3nt: TGTGCCAGCAGCTACAGGGGGCCAGATACGCAGTATTTT
CDR3aa: CASSYRGPDTQYF

abundance: NA
j_gene: TRBJ2-5
d_gene: NA
v_gene: TRBV4-2
len: 16
CDR3nt: TGTGCCAGCAACCAAGTTTCCGGGCAGGGGAAAGAGACCCAGTACTTC
CDR3aa: CASNQVSGQGKETQYF